This T cell receptor beta chain was recorded in a study of low-dose radiotherapy and immunotherapy resistance in tumors. Trimming at V came to 5 bases and at J to 7 bases, leaving 3 bases not matched to a gene. Germline loops: CDR1 MNHEY, CDR2 SVGEGT. The CDR3 runs to 14 residues. This clonotype was recorded at least ten times. Time point specified: after trial treatment. Treatment in this sample: LDRT plus nivolumab, ipilimumab, low-dose cyclophosphamide and aspirin (RACIN trial). Priming of first-strand cDNA relied on TRAV- and TRBV-specific primers (covering alpha and beta chains). The authors amplified TCRs for 15 to 25 PCR cycles with a constant-region primer and a V-primer adapter. TCRdb independently ran MiXCR on the reads; one entry per CDR3 protein. The sample shows around 100,000 distinct CDR3 sequences, 20% to 25% of them seen only once.

The sequenced sample was PBMCs, obtained after low-dose radiotherapy plus immunotherapy. The source of this sequence is a female donor with ovarian cancer. The V and J genes are TRBV6-2 or TRBV6-3 and TRBJ1-4; 11 bases are a match to TRBD1. The CDR3 here is CASSGTGGGEKLFF. CDR3 sequence (DNA): TGTGCCAGCAGTGGGACAGGGGGGGGTGAAAAACTGTTTTTT.